Detailed here is one T cell receptor beta chain. This clone came up once. Its antigen is not yet known. Per-base qualities were not stored, and no clone one base away is much larger. The donors were healthy, HIV-negative adults with no recently reported acute infections or vaccinations. Every donor was a Caucasian adult residing in Nashville, Tennessee, USA. CD4+ T cells were enriched through magnetic negative selection, after which naive cells were positively selected on CD45RA and the remaining negative fraction served as the memory subset. Blood was collected by leukapheresis, and PBMCs were isolated by Ficoll-Histopaque density gradient centrifugation and then cryopreserved in liquid nitrogen vapor phase. Purity and quantity of every magnetically sorted T cell population were checked by analytical flow cytometry. From each sorted fraction, genomic DNA was isolated and quantified by UV absorbance on a Nanodrop 2000c.

The entry originates in a study of shared clonotypes between healthy human individuals (dated by TCRdb to between 2020 and 2021). Notes on the research overall: Two women and a few men aged 18 to 49 years were included in the cohort. For each donor, three plates each were used for CD4 naive and CD4 memory, two plates were used for CD8 naive, and one plate was used for CD8 memory. Blood TCR repertoires of five healthy adults were deeply sequenced to estimate repertoire size and the extent of clonotype sharing between individuals. To increase sequencing depth and limit assay-specific biases, different laboratories used diverse techniques to prepare libraries and sequence TCR repertoires. Per donor, leukapheresis produced somewhere between about 0.94 and 9.5 billion PBMCs. Broad study findings and their caveats: Even with the large sequencing depth, rarefaction of the sorted-subset datasets indicated that sequencing was incomplete. Sharing across a few donors was observed for approximately 4.6% of naive CD4, over 3% of naive CD8, around 2.5% of memory CD4, and roughly 0.4% of memory CD8 clonotypes. Based on pairwise subsampling, the degree of clonotype sharing among donors was expected to be affected by sequencing depth. Naive subsets generally had larger estimated clonotype richness than memory subsets. Sampling was restricted to blood, and TCR repertoires in tissue are likely to differ from TCR repertoires in blood. Compared with non-shared clonotypes, the clonotypes found in all four sorted-subset donors had higher generation probabilities. Because the study included a small number of donors, the genetic and exposure-history diversity represented was limited.

The germline V gene gives CDR1 as SGHDT and CDR2 as YYEEEE. The CDR3 starts with the cysteine, ends with the phenylalanine, and has 16 residues. Just the 48-base CDR3 DNA is kept, in frame starting at base 1. V ends up 4 bases short and J 6 bases short, with an unmatched junction base count of 13. Using the deep immunoSEQ assay, multiplex PCR amplified TCR CDR3 regions from genomic DNA. Genomic DNA extracted from each cell subset was distributed evenly over all wells of several immunoSEQ 96-well plates, and each plate served as one replicate. For sorted subsets, roughly 190 ng of genomic DNA, equivalent to around 30,000 T cell genomes, went into each replicate PCR. Purified libraries were measured with a Qubit 3.0 fluorometer, size-checked on a Bioanalyzer 2100, and measured again with the KAPA Library Quantification kit. Every immunoSEQ 96-well plate was sequenced on a dedicated single-read 150-cycle Illumina NextSeq 550 flow cell. The original pipeline was this. Because the immunoSEQ output included only junctional sequences and no quality scores, the filtering could not be the same as the filtering used for full-length reads. To assign V/J genes and CDR3, sequences were annotated against IMGT germline references using PyIR, a Python wrapper for IgBLAST v1.9. Reads were filtered out if the reads had weak V/J assignments (E-value above 1e-6), no CDR3, stop codons, out-of-frame junctions, or ambiguous translated residues. V3J clonotypes were defined by identical inferred V gene, J gene, and CDR3 amino acid sequence. Percentage overlap between repertoires was calculated by dividing the number of shared unique clonotypes by the size of the smaller repertoire. Richness of each repertoire was evaluated using RTK rarefaction, the Chao1 estimator, and Recon v2.1 estimates of unobserved clonotypes. For all TCRbeta clonotypes obtained by the gDNA method from a few donors, generation probabilities were computed with OLGA. TCRdb retrieved this table from immuneACCESS and kept in-frame rearrangements only. Not all clones are present; in checked studies, unresolved V genes account for under half, and no reason is known for the remainder. V, J and clone size derive from that table, while D and trimming were established from the DNA sequence. This sample holds millions of clones; around nine tenths were observed only once. Roughly 0.15% of the sample is in the top ten clones.

The sequenced sample consisted of naive CD4+ T cells sorted from blood. The cell subset or site tag for this specimen amounts to: CD45RA+ positively selected. The receptor chain draws on TRBV5-6 and TRBJ2-1, with TRBD1 identical over 7 junction bases. The sequence was obtained from a man between 18 and 35 years old in good health. The sequenced DNA: TGTGCCAGCAGCGTAAGACAGGGATCGAGAAGCAATGAGCAGTTCTTC. Translated, it reads CASSVRQGSRSNEQFF.